This entry lists 17 T cell receptor beta chains sequenced from one sample in a study of Graves' ophthalmopathy and Graves' hyperthyroidism. Amplified TCR beta CDR3 regions were obtained using RNA transcripts as template. The authors performed first-round RT-PCR with HTBI primers and then a second-round multiplex PCR. MiXCR, run by TCRdb on the multiplex PCR reads, gives a single entry per CDR3 protein. The repertoire consists of approximately 50,000 distinct CDR3 sequences, with roughly 52% occurring once and the leading ten covering approximately 23%. Material: peripheral blood. The source of these receptors is an adult man with Graves' ophthalmopathy.

The V call is TRBV20-1, the J call TRBJ2-3; D is perhaps TRBD1 (5 bases). Germline CDR1 and CDR2: DFQATT and SNEGSKA (reference sequence). Trimming stripped 5 bases from V and 6 bases from J, with 15 bases between. The CDR3 runs to 13 residues. The CDR3 spells CSAWDRTSDTQYF. The CDR3 DNA is TGCAGTGCTTGGGATCGGACATCGGATACGCAGTATTTT.

Remarks on this clonotype: This CDR3 fails to terminate in the conserved phenylalanine or tryptophan, so it likely reflects a read error. The CDR3 DNA reads TGTACCAGCAGACGACAGCTGGGGGGCATGAACACTGAAGCTTTCCTT. Protein: CTSRRQLGGMNTEAFL. The chain couples TRBV7-9 to TRBJ1-1; TRBD1 might be the D (6 bases). Germline V gene data show CDR1 as SEHNR and CDR2 as FQNEAQ (reference sequence). This CDR3 spans 16 amino acids.

This clonotype was counted at least ten times. J is TRBJ1-2 and V is TRBV9; D call uncertain. Trimming took off 3 bases at V and 4 bases at J, with 13 bases between the two ends. The length of the CDR3 is 14 residues. Germline values: CDR1 SGDLS, CDR2 YYNGEE. The DNA for the CDR3 is TGTGCCAGCAGCGGGGATAACCCCCTCTATGGCTACACCTTC. It translates to CASSGDNPLYGYTF.

This rearrangement joins TRBV2 to TRBJ2-3; TRBD1 agrees at 11 bases. Trimming removed 4 bases from V and 7 bases from J; junction bases left unmatched: 7. This CDR3 is built from 15 residues. CDR1 and CDR2 from the germline V gene are SNHLY and FYNNEI. DNA for the CDR3: TGTGCCAGCAGTGCGGCGGGACAGGGGGTCCATACGCAGTATTTT. This sequence encodes CASSAAGQGVHTQYF.

This chain links TRBV20-1 with TRBJ2-5; TRBD2 is a possible D gene (5 bases). In germline, CDR1 is DFQATT, CDR2 SNEGSKA (reference sequence). V was pared by 6 bases and J by 2 bases, with 10 bases between. This CDR3 is 12 amino acids long. The CDR3 DNA reads TGCAGTGCGGAATGGACTCAAGAGACCCAGTACTTC. Protein sequence: CSAEWTQETQYF.

The V call is TRBV27, the J call TRBJ2-2; D is possibly TRBD2 (6 bases). The germline gives CDR1 MNHEY, CDR2 SMNVEV (reference sequence). Deletions cut 5 bases from V and 2 bases from J, with 18 bases between. There are 17 residues in the CDR3. The CDR3 region has the DNA TGTGCCAGCAGTGGAGGGTACACGGGTAGAAACACCGGGGAGCTGTTTTTT. Encoded protein: CASSGGYTGRNTGELFF.

This clonotype was seen just once. The chain carries TRBV2 and TRBJ1-4, with a weak D call TRBD1 (5 bases). The germline V gene encodes CDR1 SNHLY and CDR2 FYNNEI. V lost 6 bases to trimming and J lost 7 bases, with 12 bases between them. The CDR3 covers 13 residues. The CDR3 bases are TGTGCCAGCAGGTCAGGGTTGGCTGAAAAACTGTTTTTT. It is translated as CASRSGLAEKLFF. The complete variable domain, with remaining parts taken from reference TRBV2 and TRBJ1-4, reads EPEVTQTPSHQVTQMGQEVILRCVPISNHLYFYWYRQILGQKVEFLVSFYNNEISEKSEIFDDQFSVERPDGSNFTLKIRSTKLEDSAMYFCASRSGLAEKLFFGSGTQLSVL.

This clonotype was observed a single time. Germline is not matched at one junction end, which may reflect a read error. The chain links TRBV15 to TRBJ2-1; D is unclear. The CDR3 runs to 14 residues. Germline-derived CDR1 and CDR2 are LNHNV and YYDKDF (reference sequence). This CDR3 is CAASSSTLINEQFF. For the CDR3, the DNA is TGTGCCGCCAGCAGCTCTACCCTTATAAATGAGCAGTTCTTC.

The V call is TRBV19, the J call TRBJ1-2, with a possible D match to TRBD1 (5 bases). Trimming cost V 7 bases and J 3 bases, with 12 bases left between them. The CDR3 extends over 13 amino acids. CDR1 and CDR2 from the germline V gene are LNHDA and SQIVND (reference sequence). In DNA form, the CDR3 reads TGTGCCAGTAATCCCGGGGGGGACTATGGCTACACCTTC. This translates into CASNPGGDYGYTF.

This clonotype was seen many times. The chain carries TRBV5-6 and TRBJ1-2; no clear D. Germline lookup yields CDR1 SGHDT and CDR2 YYEEEE. V was shortened by 1 base and J by 8 bases, with 15 bases between the two germline ends. The CDR3 consists of 14 residues. The CDR3 reads CASSLPRGEGGYTF. CDR3 coding DNA: TGTGCCAGCAGCTTGCCCCGGGGTGAGGGCGGCTACACCTTC.

The V call is TRBV20-1, the J call TRBJ2-3; possible D gene TRBD2, 6 bases. This CDR3 has 15 residues. V shed 3 bases and J shed 3 bases, with 16 bases lying between them. CDR1 is DFQATT, CDR2 SNEGSKA, per germline (reference sequence). CDR3 loop: CSARREDLFTDTQYF. The CDR3 coding sequence is TGCAGTGCTAGGAGGGAGGACTTGTTTACAGATACGCAGTATTTT.

J is TRBJ2-1 and V is TRBV7-3, with D perhaps matching TRBD2 (5 bases). CDR1 and CDR2 from the germline V gene are SGHTA and FQGTGA. V shed 5 bases and J shed 9 bases, with 14 bases lying between them. CDR3 size: 13 residues. CDR3 nucleotide sequence: TGTGCCAGCAGCCAGCCCGGGGTCGGTGAGCAGTTCTTC. Translated, it gives CASSQPGVGEQFF.

This clonotype was seen at least ten times. V is TRBV9 and J is TRBJ2-3, with D unclear. Germline loops: CDR1 SGDLS, CDR2 YYNGEE. The CDR3 spans 17 residues. The V end lost 4 bases, the J end lost 1 base, and 19 bases lay between the germline ends. DNA for the CDR3: TGTGCCAGCAGCTCCGCCCCCCGACGGGCTCGCACAGATACGCAGTATTTT. Translating it yields CASSSAPRRARTDTQYF.

This CDR3 is CASSISSTAYNEQFF. In DNA form, the CDR3 reads TGTGCCAGTAGTATAAGTTCGACTGCCTACAATGAGCAGTTCTTC. The rearrangement joins TRBV19 to TRBJ2-1; no clear D gene. The germline gives CDR1 LNHDA, CDR2 SQIVND (reference sequence). Trimming pared 2 bases from V and 2 bases from J, leaving 10 bases between. The CDR3 has 15 residues.

The rearrangement joins TRBV28 to TRBJ1-5, with TRBD1 matching over 10 bases. The CDR3 totals 18 residues. With 8 bases clipped from V and 1 base from J, the junction kept 14 bases outside the gene matches. Germline V lookup: CDR1 MDHEN, CDR2 SYDVKM. The CDR3 here is CASEPGQGLRWSNQPQHF. Written as DNA, the CDR3 is TGTGCCAGCGAACCGGGACAGGGGTTAAGATGGAGCAATCAGCCCCAGCATTTT.

This clonotype was seen repeatedly, ten times or more. The J gene is TRBJ1-6, the V gene TRBV6-5; D gene uncertain. The germline CDR1 and CDR2 sequences are MNHEY and SVGAGI. Trimming removed 0 bases at V and 13 bases at J, with 13 bases between. This CDR3 comprises 14 residues. The CDR3 region has the DNA TGTGCCAGCAGTTACTCGGCAGGCCCGAAGCCCCTCCACTTT. The encoded protein is CASSYSAGPKPLHF.

This clonotype showed up many times. The V gene is TRBV12-3 or TRBV12-4, the J gene TRBJ2-5, with D perhaps given as TRBD1 or TRBD2 (6 bases each). The germline V and J ends were trimmed by 5 bases and 5 bases, with 15 bases remaining between them. The CDR3 sequence is 14 residues long. CDR3 bases: TGTGCCAGCAGTCGAAGAACAGGGAGGGAGACCCAGTACTTC. This gives the protein CASSRRTGRETQYF.